This T cell receptor (beta chain) was obtained from a study of blood T cell repertoires in COVID-19. For the study at large: Nucleic acid was either cDNA or gDNA, and it came from T cells, B-cell-depleted T cells, or PBMCs.

Profiled with immunoSEQ multiplex PCR; TCRdb holds only in-frame clones, not every one. The table includes 290,000 or so clones, 75% to 90% detected once. There are 16 residues in the CDR3. Germline V gene data show CDR1 as LNHDA and CDR2 as SQIVND (reference sequence). Deletions cut 5 bases from V and 0 bases from J, with 16 bases between. The sample holds one count of this clone. This clonotype originated in a young man with active or convalescent COVID-19. The sequenced sample was peripheral blood. The rearrangement joins TRBV19 to TRBJ1-1; D perhaps matches TRBD1 (5 bases). The CDR3 nucleotides read TGTGCCAGTAGTGCCAGGGCACAGGTCATGAACACTGAAGCTTTCTTT. Translating it yields CASSARAQVMNTEAFF.